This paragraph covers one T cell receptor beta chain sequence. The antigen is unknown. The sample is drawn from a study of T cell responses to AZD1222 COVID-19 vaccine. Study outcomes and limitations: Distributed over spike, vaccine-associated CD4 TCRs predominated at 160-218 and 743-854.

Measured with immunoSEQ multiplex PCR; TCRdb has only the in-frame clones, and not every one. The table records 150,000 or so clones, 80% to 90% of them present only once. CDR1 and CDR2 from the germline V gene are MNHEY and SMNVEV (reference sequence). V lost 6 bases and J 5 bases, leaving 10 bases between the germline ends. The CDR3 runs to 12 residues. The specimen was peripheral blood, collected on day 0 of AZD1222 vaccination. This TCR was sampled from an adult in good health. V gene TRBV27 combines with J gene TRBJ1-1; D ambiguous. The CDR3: CASRVGGTEAFF. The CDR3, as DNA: TGTGCCAGCAGGGTTGGTGGGACTGAAGCTTTCTTT.